The clone carrying this T cell receptor (beta chain) has a handful of counts. Its antigen is currently unknown. The data originate from a study of beta chain features in type 1 diabetes. TCRB transcripts that were expressed got sequenced, as all of the isolated RNA had been reverse transcribed. Method: immunoSEQ multiplex PCR; TCRdb's copy keeps in-frame clones and lacks some. Here the sample spans 200,000 to 250,000 clones, about 14% being singletons. Study findings and constraints: Among patients with Type 1 diabetes, TCRB CDR3s were moderately but significantly shorter in every one of the four CD4+ subsets.

One heparinised blood draw, averaging roughly 120 mL, came from each donor. CDR3 length: 15 amino acids. CDR1 SGDLS and CDR2 YYNGEE come from the germline V gene. Losses at the gene ends were 3 bases for V and 2 bases for J; bases not matched to a gene: 7. The receptor comes from a man aged 25 to 40 with type 1 diabetes. The chain combines TRBV9 with TRBJ2-7, with TRBD1 identical over 8 bases. The sample consisted of naive CD4+ T cells from blood. CDR3 in amino acids: CASSAGQGGTYEQYF. DNA of the CDR3: TGTGCCAGCAGCGCCGGACAGGGTGGCACCTACGAGCAGTACTTC.